A single sample gave rise to the 3 T cell receptor beta chains below, sequenced in a study of T-cell reconstitution after alpha-beta-depleted transplantation in children. Study-level findings and limits: Fresh T-cell production supplied most of the T-cell counts and diversity seen one year after transplant.

For these receptors, no antigen is known. The TCRbeta library incorporated unique molecular identifiers. TCRdb recomputed calls from the PCR reads with MiXCR, one row per CDR3 protein. There are around 300,000 distinct CDR3 sequences in the sample; 6% to 10% occur only once, and 8.5% to 9.5% lies in the top ten. Sequencing used peripheral blood, obtained 360 days after TCRalphabeta/CD19-depleted stem cell transplant. These TCRs come from a female patient under 10 years old who had a stem cell transplant for Fanconi anemia, so the T cells may come from the graft donor.

This clonotype was recorded many times. The J gene is TRBJ2-6, the V gene TRBV13; possible D gene TRBD1, 5 bases. V lost 9 bases, J lost 1 base, and 10 bases lay in between. The CDR3 totals 14 residues. CDR1 and CDR2 (germline): PRHDT, FYEKMQ (reference sequence). The CDR3 nucleotides read TGTGCCAGTCGTCAGGGATCTGGGGCCAACGTCCTGACTTTC. As protein: CASRQGSGANVLTF. The entire variable domain, with the rest obtained from reference TRBV13 and TRBJ2-6, is as follows: AAGVIQSPRHLIKEKRETATLKCYPIPRHDTVYWYQQGPGQDPQFLISFYEKMQSDKGSIPDRFSAQQFSDYHSELNMSSLELGDSALYFCASRQGSGANVLTFGAGSRLTVL.

Ten or more counts support this clonotype. The J gene is TRBJ1-2, the V gene TRBV12-3 or TRBV12-4; no reliable D call. The V and J ends lost 6 bases and 4 bases respectively, with 12 bases between them. The CDR3 is 13 residues long. CDR3 nucleotides: TGTGCCAGCAGCAACAGCTACCCCTATGGCTACACCTTC. This sequence encodes CASSNSYPYGYTF.

This clonotype has more than one count but fewer than ten. V is TRBV29-1 and J is TRBJ1-4, with TRBD1 matching 8 bases. This CDR3 is built from 13 residues. V lost 7 bases, J lost 7 bases, and 8 bases stayed unmatched. CDR1 and CDR2 from the germline V gene are SQVTM and ANQGSEA. CDR3 bases: TGCAGCGATCAGGGGGCCGTTAGTGAAAAACTGTTTTTT. Translation gives CSDQGAVSEKLFF.